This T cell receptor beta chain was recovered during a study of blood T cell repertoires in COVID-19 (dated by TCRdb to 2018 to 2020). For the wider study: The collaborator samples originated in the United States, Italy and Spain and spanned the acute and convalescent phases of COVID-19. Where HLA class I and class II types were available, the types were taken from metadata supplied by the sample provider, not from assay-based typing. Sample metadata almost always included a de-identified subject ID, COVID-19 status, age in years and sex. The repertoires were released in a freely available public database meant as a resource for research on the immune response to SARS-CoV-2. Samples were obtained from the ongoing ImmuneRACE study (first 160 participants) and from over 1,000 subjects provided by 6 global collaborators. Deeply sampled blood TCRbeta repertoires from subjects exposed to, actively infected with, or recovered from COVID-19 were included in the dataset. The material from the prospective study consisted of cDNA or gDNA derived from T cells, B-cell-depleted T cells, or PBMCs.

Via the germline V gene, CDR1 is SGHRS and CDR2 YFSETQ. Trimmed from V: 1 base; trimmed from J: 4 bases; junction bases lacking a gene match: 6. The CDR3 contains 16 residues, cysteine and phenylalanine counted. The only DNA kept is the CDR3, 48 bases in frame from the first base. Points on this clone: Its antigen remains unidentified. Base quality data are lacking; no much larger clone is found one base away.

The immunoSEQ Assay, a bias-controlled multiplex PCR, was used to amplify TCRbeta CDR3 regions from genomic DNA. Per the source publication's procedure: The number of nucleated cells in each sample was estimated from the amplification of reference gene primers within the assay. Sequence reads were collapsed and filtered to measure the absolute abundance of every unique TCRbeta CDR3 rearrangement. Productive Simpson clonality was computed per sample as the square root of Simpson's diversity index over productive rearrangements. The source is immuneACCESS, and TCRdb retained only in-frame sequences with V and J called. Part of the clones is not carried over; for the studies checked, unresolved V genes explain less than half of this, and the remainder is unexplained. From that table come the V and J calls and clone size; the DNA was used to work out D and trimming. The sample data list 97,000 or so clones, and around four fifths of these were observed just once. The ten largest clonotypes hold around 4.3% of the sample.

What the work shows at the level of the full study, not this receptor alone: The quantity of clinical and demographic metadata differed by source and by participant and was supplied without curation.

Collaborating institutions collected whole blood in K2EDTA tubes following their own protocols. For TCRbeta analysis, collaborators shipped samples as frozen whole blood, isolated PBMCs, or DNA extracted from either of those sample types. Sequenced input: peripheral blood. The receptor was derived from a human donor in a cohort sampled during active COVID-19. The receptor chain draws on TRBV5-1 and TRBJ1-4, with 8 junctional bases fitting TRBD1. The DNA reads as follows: TGCGCCAGCAGCTTGCCTCAGGGGGCAGGTAATGAAAAACTGTTTTTT. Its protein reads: CASSLPQGAGNEKLFF. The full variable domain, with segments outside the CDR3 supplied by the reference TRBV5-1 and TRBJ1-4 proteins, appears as KAGVTQTPRYLIKTRGQQVTLSCSPISGHRSVSWYQQTPGQGLQFLFEYFSETQRNKGNFPGRFSGRQFSNSRSEMNVSTLELGDSALYLCASSLPQGAGNEKLFFGSGTQLSVL.